What follows describes a single T cell receptor beta chain. The assay was immunoSEQ multiplex PCR, and TCRdb's table has in-frame clones only and misses some. The table has 220,000 or so clones, approximately 83% seen once. This CDR3 is 13 amino acids long. The junction had 2 bases not matched to a gene; V was cut back by 1 base and J by 9 bases. Germline CDR1 is SGHVS and CDR2 is FNYEAQ. This entry belongs to a study of cytomegalovirus exposure and HLA in healthy donors. V and J are TRBV7-6 and TRBJ2-2; 7 bases fit TRBD2. This clonotype originated in a woman aged 25 to 39 in good health and CMV-seropositive. Sequencing was done on a sample of PBMCs. The CDR3 DNA reads as TGTGCCAGCAGCTTAGTAGCGGGCAGGGAGCTGTTTTTT. The encoded protein is CASSLVAGRELFF.